This TCR beta chain was identified during a study of blood T cell repertoires in COVID-19. For the study at large: There were acute and convalescent COVID-19 samples, and they came from the United States, Italy and Spain. The cDNA or gDNA used as material had been derived from T cells, B-cell-depleted T cells, or PBMCs.

With 5 bases removed from V and 2 bases from J, the gap between germline ends came to 10 bases. The CDR3 loop spans 14 amino acids. Looked up from germline, CDR1 is SGHAT and CDR2 is FQNNGV. Under the authors' procedure: Estimation of nucleated cell counts relied on the amplification of reference gene primers. Profiling relied on immunoSEQ multiplex PCR, and the TCRdb table lists in-frame clones only, not all of them. D and trimming were read from the DNA, whereas the V and J calls and clone size are those reported in that table. The sample lists over 250,000 clones, about 88% seen once, with roughly 3.9% in the top ten.

The rearrangement uses TRBV11-2 and TRBJ1-3; no definite D call. The sequence was obtained from a man aged 55 to 70 who had recovered from COVID-19. The specimen was peripheral blood. CDR3 protein: CASSAGSAGNTIYF. CDR3 bases: TGTGCCAGCAGCGCCGGGTCCGCTGGAAACACCATATATTTT.